Below are 25 T cell receptor beta chains sequenced from a single sample in a study of a mutant IDH1 vaccine in newly diagnosed glioma. The antigens for these receptors are not known. Profiled with immunoSEQ multiplex PCR; TCRdb holds only in-frame clones, not every one. Here the sample spans almost 30,000 clones, roughly 87% being singletons. Described time point: week 5, during vaccination. Topical imiquimod accompanied each vaccine dose, which consisted of 300 ug of mutant IDH1 20-mer peptide. Sequencing was performed on peripheral blood mononuclear cells (PBMCs), taken from a glioma patient whose treatment included an IDH1 peptide vaccine. The source is a woman in her 40s with glioma. Some clones in this sample may be carry-over from other donors' samples.

The V call is TRBV27, the J call TRBJ2-2; 7 bases fit TRBD1. V lost 4 bases to trimming and J lost 1 base; unmatched junction nucleotides: 0. CDR1 MNHEY and CDR2 SMNVEV come from the germline V gene (reference sequence). The CDR3 is made up of 14 amino acids. The CDR3 nucleotides are TGTGCCAGCAGTTGGACAGGGAACACCGGGGAGCTGTTTTTT. Protein: CASSWTGNTGELFF.

The chain couples TRBV10-3 to TRBJ2-5; D possibly corresponds to TRBD2 (5 bases). This CDR3 has 16 amino acids. V lost 2 bases, J lost 2 bases, and 15 bases lay in between. Per the germline V gene, CDR1 is ENHRY and CDR2 is SYGVKD. CDR3 amino acids: CAISESVPRGQETQYF. In DNA, the CDR3 is TGTGCCATCAGTGAGAGTGTTCCCAGAGGGCAAGAGACCCAGTACTTC.

This sequence joins TRBV6-5 and TRBJ1-2; perhaps TRBD1 as D (6 bases). The V gene lost 0 bases and the J gene lost 0 bases, with 8 bases spanning the gap. The CDR3 totals 15 residues. Germline assignment: CDR1 MNHEY and CDR2 SVGAGI. The CDR3 protein is CASSYSPGANYGYTF. The CDR3 nucleotides read TGTGCCAGCAGTTACTCACCAGGGGCTAACTATGGCTACACCTTC.

This clone occurred a few times. The chain couples TRBV28 to TRBJ2-3, with 9 bases identical to TRBD2. This CDR3 comprises 15 residues. V gave up 6 bases and J gave up 2 bases; unmatched junction bases: 6. Germline values: CDR1 MDHEN, CDR2 SYDVKM. The CDR3 DNA reads as TGTGCCAGCAGGCCCCTAGCGGGATACACAGATACGCAGTATTTT. It codes for CASRPLAGYTDTQYF.

This rearrangement joins TRBV5-1 to TRBJ1-3; possibly TRBD1 for D (5 bases). Per germline, CDR1 SGHRS and CDR2 YFSETQ. V shed 2 bases and J shed 7 bases, with 13 bases lying between them. The CDR3 runs to 14 residues. DNA of the CDR3: TGCGCCAGCAGCTTTGCAGGGTCCGGCAACACCATATATTTT. Translating it yields CASSFAGSGNTIYF.

The V call is TRBV28, the J call TRBJ2-5; possible D gene TRBD2, 5 bases. V was cut by 3 bases and J by 4 bases, with 9 bases left in between. This CDR3 is built from 13 residues. Per the germline V gene, CDR1 is MDHEN and CDR2 is SYDVKM. CDR3 sequence reads: CASSLFAGETQYF. CDR3 sequence (DNA): TGTGCCAGCAGTTTGTTTGCGGGAGAGACCCAGTACTTC.

The chain joins TRBV5-6 to TRBJ1-4, with 10 bases fitting TRBD1. The J segment lost 8 bases and the V segment lost 0 bases, leaving 7 bases of the junction unmatched. Per the germline V gene, CDR1 is SGHDT and CDR2 is YYEEEE. There are 16 residues in the CDR3. The CDR3 bases are TGTGCCAGCAGCTTGGCGGGGACAGGGGTTTCGGAAAAACTGTTTTTT. It is translated as CASSLAGTGVSEKLFF.

The J gene is TRBJ2-2, the V gene TRBV6-1, with 9 bases lining up with TRBD1. Unmatched junction bases numbered 4, after V lost 6 bases and J lost 5 bases. Germline lookup yields CDR1 MNHNS and CDR2 SASEGT. The CDR3 length is 14 residues. CDR3: CASRGTGRTGELFF. CDR3 DNA: TGTGCCAGCAGGGGGACAGGGCGAACCGGGGAGCTGTTTTTT.

This clone turned up a few times. The chain has TRBV15 and TRBJ1-3; possible D gene TRBD1, 6 bases. The CDR3 is 15 residues long. Trimming removed 0 bases from V and 4 bases from J, with 10 bases in between. Germline CDR1 LNHNV, CDR2 YYDKDF (reference sequence). The CDR3 here is CATSRDRTVGNTIYF. CDR3 nucleotides: TGTGCCACCAGCAGAGATCGGACAGTAGGAAACACCATATATTTT.

This clone was observed once. This chain joins TRBV27 and TRBJ2-6; tentatively, D is TRBD1 (5 bases). CDR3 length: 18 residues. Trimming cost V 5 bases and J 0 bases, with 17 bases left between them. Germline CDR1 and CDR2: MNHEY and SMNVEV (reference sequence). The CDR3 DNA follows: TGTGCCAGCAGTCTTCGACAGCTCCCCGCCTCTGGGGCCAACGTCCTGACTTTC. As protein: CASSLRQLPASGANVLTF. The full variable domain, in which reference TRBV27 and TRBJ2-6 provide the parts outside the CDR3, is EAQVTQNPRYLITVTGKKLTVTCSQNMNHEYMSWYRQDPGLGLRQIYYSMNVEVTDKGDVPEGYKVSRKEKRNFPLILESPSPNQTSLYFCASSLRQLPASGANVLTFGAGSRLTVL.

The chain employs TRBV11-1 and TRBJ1-6; D unclear. Germline V gene lookup returns CDR1 SGHAT and CDR2 FQDESV (reference sequence). Trimming shortened V by 2 bases and J by 10 bases, and 6 bases separated the two germline ends. The CDR3 length is 12 residues. CDR3 sequence (DNA): TGTGCCAGCAGCTTACCATCCTCACCCCTCCACTTT. Translation: CASSLPSSPLHF.

This chain links TRBV29-1 with TRBJ2-1, with TRBD2 matching 10 bases. In germline, CDR1 is SQVTM, CDR2 ANQGSEA. This CDR3 region has 13 residues. V lost 7 bases and J lost 4; bases outside the gene matches: 4. The DNA of the CDR3 is TGCAGCGGGACAGCGGGGGGGTACAATGAGCAGTTCTTC. Residues: CSGTAGGYNEQFF.

The V gene is TRBV19, the J gene TRBJ1-4, with D possibly TRBD1 on 6 matching bases. The V and J ends lost 5 bases and 5 bases respectively, with 15 bases between them. CDR1 is LNHDA, CDR2 SQIVND, per germline (reference sequence). The CDR3 is made up of 15 amino acids. The CDR3 nucleotides are TGTGCCAGTAGTCCGCAGACAGGACCAAATGAAAAACTGTTTTTT. Translation gives CASSPQTGPNEKLFF.

The chain carries TRBV5-5 and TRBJ1-3, with a weak D call TRBD1 (5 bases). The ends were cut back, 0 bases at V and 0 bases at J, with 16 bases in the middle. CDR1 is SGHKS, CDR2 YYEKEE, per germline (reference sequence). The CDR3 length is 18 residues. CDR3 bases: TGTGCCAGCAGCTTGGGGGCCGGGGGTTCGACCTCTGGAAACACCATATATTTT. Encoded protein: CASSLGAGGSTSGNTIYF. Using reference TRBV5-5 and TRBJ1-3 for the parts outside the CDR3, the full variable domain is DAGVTQSPTHLIKTRGQQVTLRCSPISGHKSVSWYQQVLGQGPQFIFQYYEKEERGRGNFPDRFSARQFPNYSSELNVNALLLGDSALYLCASSLGAGGSTSGNTIYFGEGSWLTVV.

The gene calls are TRBV2 and TRBJ2-3; D possibly matches TRBD1 or TRBD2 (5 bases each). The germline V gene has CDR1 SNHLY and CDR2 FYNNEI. Trimming stripped 3 bases from V and 0 bases from J, with 10 bases between. The CDR3 runs to 15 residues. For the CDR3, the DNA is TGTGCCAGCAGTGATGGGGGACGGAGCACAGATACGCAGTATTTT. Residues: CASSDGGRSTDTQYF.

There are a few counts of this clone. The chain couples TRBV6-1 to TRBJ2-2; D ambiguous. The V gene lost 7 bases and the J gene lost 3 bases, with 15 bases spanning the gap. The CDR3 consists of 15 residues. The germline V gene encodes CDR1 MNHNS and CDR2 SASEGT. In nucleotides, the CDR3 is TGTGCCAGCATCCAGGCTAGGGTGGACACCGGGGAGCTGTTTTTT. Encoded protein: CASIQARVDTGELFF.

The chain links TRBV27 to TRBJ2-7; D gene ambiguous. Germline V gene data show CDR1 as MNHEY and CDR2 as SMNVEV (reference sequence). V dropped 2 bases and J dropped 1 base, with 3 bases sitting between them. This CDR3 has 12 residues. The CDR3 is CASSLGSYEQYF. CDR3 DNA: TGTGCCAGCAGTTTAGGGTCCTACGAGCAGTACTTC.

This clone was seen only a few times. The gene calls are TRBV9 and TRBJ1-2; D not certain. The CDR3 length is 13 residues. In germline, CDR1 is SGDLS, CDR2 YYNGEE. Between the trimmed V and J ends, which lost 0 bases and 4 bases, there was a span of 7 bases. The CDR3 is CASSVDGTYGYTF. In DNA, the CDR3 is TGTGCCAGCAGCGTAGACGGAACCTATGGCTACACCTTC.

The V and J genes are TRBV29-1 and TRBJ1-2; TRBD1 aligns across 8 bases. The germline V gene has CDR1 SQVTM and CDR2 ANQGSEA. Losses at the gene ends were 5 bases for V and 2 bases for J; bases not matched to a gene: 4. The CDR3 is 13 amino acids. The chain's CDR3 is CSVQQGANYGYTF. For the CDR3, the DNA is TGCAGCGTTCAGCAGGGGGCAAACTATGGCTACACCTTC.

The chain links TRBV19 to TRBJ1-1, with TRBD1 as a possible D gene (6 bases). Trimming pared 3 bases from V and 5 bases from J, leaving 16 bases between. CDR3 length: 15 amino acids. In germline, CDR1 is LNHDA, CDR2 SQIVND (reference sequence). This chain's CDR3 is CASSIGGAHRTEAFF. The CDR3 DNA follows: TGTGCCAGTAGTATCGGGGGGGCGCATAGGACTGAAGCTTTCTTT. The entire variable domain, with the rest obtained from reference TRBV19 and TRBJ1-1, is as follows: DGGITQSPKYLFRKEGQNVTLSCEQNLNHDAMYWYRQDPGQGLRLIYYSQIVNDFQKGDIAEGYSVSREKKESFPLTVTSAQKNPTAFYLCASSIGGAHRTEAFFGQGTRLTVV.

V gene TRBV13 combines with J gene TRBJ1-4, with 8 bases identical to TRBD1. The germline CDR1 and CDR2 sequences are PRHDT and FYEKMQ (reference sequence). The CDR3 has 14 amino acids. Trimming took 5 bases from V and 6 from J; bases not matched to a gene: 5. Here the CDR3 DNA reads TGTGCCAGCAGCACGAGACAGGGGTATGAAAAACTGTTTTTT. Residues: CASSTRQGYEKLFF.

The gene calls are TRBV28 and TRBJ1-1, with a tentative D call TRBD1 (5 bases). Germline-derived CDR1 and CDR2 are MDHEN and SYDVKM. V lost 2 bases to trimming and J lost 1 base, with 14 bases between them. This CDR3 has 16 amino acids. CDR3 bases: TGTGCCAGCAGTTTACCGGGGGTCAATTGGAACACTGAAGCTTTCTTT. Its translation: CASSLPGVNWNTEAFF.

This clone occurred once. The chain employs TRBV6-5 and TRBJ2-3; 12 positions match TRBD1. Losses at the gene ends were 2 bases for V and 4 bases for J; bases not matched to a gene: 1. This CDR3 has 15 residues. Germline V gene sequence: CDR1 MNHEY, CDR2 SVGAGI. The CDR3 nucleotides read TGTGCCAGCAGTTACGGGACAGGGGGCCCAGATACGCAGTATTTT. Translation gives CASSYGTGGPDTQYF.

The chain uses TRBV6-6 and TRBJ2-1; D unresolved. Germline V gene lookup returns CDR1 MNHNY and CDR2 SVGAGI (reference sequence). Trimming pared 0 bases from V and 7 bases from J, leaving 1 base between. The CDR3 totals 11 residues. The CDR3 protein is CASSYSNEQFF. The CDR3, as DNA: TGTGCCAGCAGTTACTCAAATGAGCAGTTCTTC.

The chain employs TRBV15 and TRBJ2-7; D gene unclear. Trimming pared 4 bases from V and 0 bases from J, leaving 7 bases between. There are 13 residues in the CDR3. The germline gives CDR1 LNHNV, CDR2 YYDKDF (reference sequence). CDR3 amino acids: CATSTEFSYEQYF. CDR3 nucleotide sequence: TGTGCCACCAGCACTGAGTTCTCCTACGAGCAGTACTTC.